These 18 T cell receptor beta chains were all obtained from the same sample, sequenced in a study of a mutant IDH1 vaccine in newly diagnosed glioma. Stated time point: week 5, during vaccination. One vaccine dose held 300 ug of mutant IDH1 20-mer peptide and came with topical imiquimod. Their antigens are not known. Using immunoSEQ multiplex PCR, the repertoire was profiled, and TCRdb retains in-frame clones only, with some absent. The table records about 54,000 clones, approximately 82% of them present only once. The material was PBMCs, obtained from a glioma patient whose treatment included an IDH1 peptide vaccine. The origin of the receptors is a man younger than 45 with glioma.

This clone was observed once. This chain connects TRBV5-1 to TRBJ2-7; D uncertain. The V gene's germline CDR1 is SGHRS and CDR2 YFSETQ. The CDR3 consists of 18 residues. V was shortened by 0 bases and J by 3 bases, with 22 bases between the two germline ends. Written as DNA, the CDR3 is TGCGCCAGCAGCTTGGGAGGTTGGGCCCGCGACACGGACTACGAGCAGTACTTC. It yields the protein CASSLGGWARDTDYEQYF.

This chain links TRBV27 with TRBJ1-1, with D possibly being TRBD1 (5 bases). Germline V CDR1 and CDR2: MNHEY, SMNVEV (reference sequence). V lost 1 base and J 1 base, leaving 7 bases between the germline ends. CDR3 length equals 14 residues. Here the CDR3 DNA reads TGTGCCAGCAGTTTATATAGGGGGAACACTGAAGCTTTCTTT. As protein: CASSLYRGNTEAFF.

This sequence joins TRBV6-1 and TRBJ2-7, with TRBD1 identical over 7 bases. The trim removed 3 bases at V and 6 bases at J, leaving 8 bases unmatched. Germline V gene sequence: CDR1 MNHNS, CDR2 SASEGT. This CDR3 comprises 14 residues. In nucleotides, the CDR3 is TGTGCCAGCAGTGACGCCGGGACAGTCTTCGAGCAGTACTTC. Amino acid sequence: CASSDAGTVFEQYF.

The V and J genes are TRBV9 and TRBJ1-6; TRBD1 matches at 8 bases. There are 15 residues in the CDR3. With V trimmed by 3 bases and J by 7 bases, 6 bases remained unmatched. CDR1 and CDR2 from the germline V gene are SGDLS and YYNGEE. In nucleotides, the CDR3 is TGTGCCAGCAGCGCCGGACAGGGTTGGAATTCACCCCTCCACTTT. Its protein is CASSAGQGWNSPLHF.

In its sample, this clone was seen a few times. The gene calls are TRBV30 and TRBJ1-5, with D unclear. Per germline, CDR1 GTSNPN and CDR2 SVGIG (reference sequence). The V end lost 8 bases, the J end lost 0 bases, and 17 bases lay between the germline ends. The CDR3 has 15 amino acids. The CDR3 nucleotides read TGTGCCGCCTCGTTCCAGGTGAATAGCAATCAGCCCCAGCATTTT. Translation gives CAASFQVNSNQPQHF.

A few counts support this clone. The chain recombines TRBV4-1 with TRBJ2-2, with D unresolved. The CDR3 runs 15 residues. Trimming pared 1 base from V and 0 bases from J, leaving 6 bases between. CDR1 is MGHRA and CDR2 is YSYEKL in the germline V gene. CDR3 bases: TGCGCCAGCAGCCAAGGCCAGGCGAACACCGGGGAGCTGTTTTTT. Translating gives CASSQGQANTGELFF.

J is TRBJ1-5 and V is TRBV28; D is ambiguous. V lost 8 bases and J lost 1, with 6 bases in between. Looked up from germline, CDR1 is MDHEN and CDR2 is SYDVKM. The CDR3 is made up of 12 amino acids. The CDR3 DNA follows: TGTGCCAGCGTGCAGAGCAATCAGCCCCAGCATTTT. As protein: CASVQSNQPQHF. The full variable domain, with the rest looked up from reference TRBV28 and TRBJ1-5, is DVKVTQSSRYLVKRTGEKVFLECVQDMDHENMFWYRQDPGLGLRLIYFSYDVKMKEKGDIPEGYSVSREKKERFSLILESASTNQTSMYLCASVQSNQPQHFGDGTRLSIL.

In nucleotides, the CDR3 is TGTGCCAGTAGTACCGGGAGGGCAAAAACCTACGAGCAGTACTTC. Translating it yields CASSTGRAKTYEQYF. The gene calls are TRBV19 and TRBJ2-7; 8 nucleotides match TRBD2. Germline-derived CDR1 and CDR2 are LNHDA and SQIVND (reference sequence). The CDR3 contains 15 residues. The ends lost 4 bases at V and 2 bases at J; junction bases unmatched: 7.

In DNA, the CDR3 is TGTGCCAGCAGCATTCGAGGGGATCAGCCCCAGCATTTT. Translated, it gives CASSIRGDQPQHF. V usage is TRBV7-2 and J usage is TRBJ1-5; D perhaps matches TRBD1 (5 bases). Germline V gene lookup returns CDR1 SGHTA and CDR2 FQGNSA. The ends were cut back, 5 bases at V and 5 bases at J, with 10 bases in the middle. The CDR3 contains 13 residues.

This clone was seen a handful of times. Here the CDR3 reads CASYPGRNTEAFF. The CDR3 coding sequence is TGTGCCAGCTATCCGGGAAGGAACACTGAAGCTTTCTTT. V and J are TRBV6-5 and TRBJ1-1; no reliable D call. The CDR3 loop spans 13 amino acids. The germline CDR1 and CDR2 sequences are MNHEY and SVGAGI. V dropped 8 bases and J dropped 1 base, with 11 bases sitting between them.

V usage is TRBV30 and J usage is TRBJ2-7; D may be TRBD1 (5 bases). The CDR3 has 14 amino acids. Germline assignment: CDR1 GTSNPN and CDR2 SVGIG (reference sequence). Trimming removed 3 bases at V and 3 bases at J, with 15 bases between. CDR3 nucleotide sequence: TGTGCCTGGAGCGGTTGGCTGCAGGGCTACGAGCAGTACTTC. Translating gives CAWSGWLQGYEQYF.

The chain uses TRBV5-1 and TRBJ2-1; D tentatively fits TRBD1 or TRBD2 (5 bases each). Germline V gene sequence: CDR1 SGHRS, CDR2 YFSETQ. This CDR3 comprises 17 residues. Trimming removed 4 bases at V and 6 bases at J, with 23 bases between. CDR3 in amino acids: CASSPRRGLNLFNEQFF. The CDR3 nucleotides read TGCGCCAGCAGCCCCCGCCGGGGCCTCAACCTCTTCAATGAGCAGTTCTTC.

This sequence joins TRBV5-6 and TRBJ2-5; D is perhaps TRBD2 (6 bases). The CDR3 is 15 amino acids. Germline assignment: CDR1 SGHDT and CDR2 YYEEEE. V was clipped by 2 bases and J by 1 base, with 12 bases between them. CDR3 residues: CASSFWRGGQETQYF. The CDR3 region has the DNA TGTGCCAGCAGCTTTTGGAGGGGAGGCCAAGAGACCCAGTACTTC.

This clone has a handful of counts. The chain is built from TRBV7-9 and TRBJ1-1; D is perhaps TRBD1 (5 bases). Trimming removed 2 bases from V and 0 bases from J, with 10 bases in between. CDR3 length: 15 amino acids. The germline V gene encodes CDR1 SEHNR and CDR2 FQNEAQ (reference sequence). CDR3 protein: CASSLPGGMNTEAFF. CDR3 DNA sequence: TGTGCCAGCAGCTTACCCGGGGGGATGAACACTGAAGCTTTCTTT.

The rearrangement links TRBV5-5 to TRBJ2-7; TRBD1 aligns across 9 bases. Germline V lookup: CDR1 SGHKS, CDR2 YYEKEE (reference sequence). The CDR3 covers 13 residues. With 4 bases clipped from V and 2 bases from J, the junction kept 1 base outside the gene matches. The CDR3 here is CASSRQGAYEQYF. The CDR3 nucleotides are TGTGCCAGCAGCCGACAGGGGGCCTACGAGCAGTACTTC.

There are a few counts of this clone. The rearrangement joins TRBV5-1 to TRBJ1-5; D is unclear. CDR1 is SGHRS and CDR2 is YFSETQ in the germline V gene. The CDR3 has 13 amino acids. Trimming stripped 0 bases from V and 1 base from J, with 2 bases between. The CDR3 protein is CASSLDSNQPQHF. In DNA, the CDR3 is TGCGCCAGCAGCTTGGACAGCAATCAGCCCCAGCATTTT.

This sequence joins TRBV5-1 and TRBJ1-3; 7 bases line up with TRBD1. J lost 4 bases, V lost 2 bases, and 9 bases had no gene match. This CDR3 has 16 amino acids. The germline V gene encodes CDR1 SGHRS and CDR2 YFSETQ. CDR3 DNA sequence: TGCGCCAGCAGCTTAAACAGGGGAGACGTCGGAAACACCATATATTTT. The encoded protein is CASSLNRGDVGNTIYF.

The chain combines TRBV27 with TRBJ2-7; 9 nucleotides agree with TRBD1. V was pared by 11 bases and J by 0 bases, with 5 bases of the junction left unmatched. Per germline, CDR1 MNHEY and CDR2 SMNVEV (reference sequence). CDR3 length equals 13 residues. CDR3 DNA sequence: TGTGCCGGTGGACAGGGGCTCTCCTACGAGCAGTACTTC. Protein product: CAGGQGLSYEQYF.